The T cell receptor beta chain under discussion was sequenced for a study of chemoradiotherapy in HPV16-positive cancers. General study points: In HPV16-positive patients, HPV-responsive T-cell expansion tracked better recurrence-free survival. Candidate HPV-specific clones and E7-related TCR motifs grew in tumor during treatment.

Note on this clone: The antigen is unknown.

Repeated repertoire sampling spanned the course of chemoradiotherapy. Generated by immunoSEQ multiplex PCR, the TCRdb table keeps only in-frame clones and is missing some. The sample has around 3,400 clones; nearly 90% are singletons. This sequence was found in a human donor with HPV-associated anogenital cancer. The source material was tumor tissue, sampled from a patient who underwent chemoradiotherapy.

CDR3 in amino acids: CASSLGGVAGEWGNEQFF. In DNA form, the CDR3 reads TGTGCCAGCAGCTTAGGGGGGGTAGCGGGAGAGTGGGGCAATGAGCAGTTCTTC. The chain recombines TRBV7-3 with TRBJ2-1, with 9 positions matching TRBD2. The J segment lost 6 bases and the V segment lost 2 bases, leaving 14 bases of the junction unmatched. The germline gives CDR1 SGHTA, CDR2 FQGTGA. The CDR3 has 18 residues.